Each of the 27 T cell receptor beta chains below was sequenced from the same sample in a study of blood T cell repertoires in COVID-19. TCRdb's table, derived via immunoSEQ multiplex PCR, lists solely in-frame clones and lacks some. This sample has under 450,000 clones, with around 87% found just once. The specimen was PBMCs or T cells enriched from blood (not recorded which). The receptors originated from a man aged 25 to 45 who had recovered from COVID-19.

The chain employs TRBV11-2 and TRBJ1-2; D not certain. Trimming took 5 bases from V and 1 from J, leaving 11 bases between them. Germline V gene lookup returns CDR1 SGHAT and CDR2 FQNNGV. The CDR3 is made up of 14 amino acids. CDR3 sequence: CASSGGRINYGYTF. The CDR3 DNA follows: TGTGCCAGCAGCGGAGGACGGATTAACTATGGCTACACCTTC.

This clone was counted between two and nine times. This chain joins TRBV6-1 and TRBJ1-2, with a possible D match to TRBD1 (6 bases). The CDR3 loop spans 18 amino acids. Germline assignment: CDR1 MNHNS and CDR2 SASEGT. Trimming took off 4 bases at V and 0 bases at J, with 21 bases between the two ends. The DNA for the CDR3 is TGTGCCAGCAGTGCTATCTTGGGGGCCAAGGATTCTAACTATGGCTACACCTTC. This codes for CASSAILGAKDSNYGYTF.

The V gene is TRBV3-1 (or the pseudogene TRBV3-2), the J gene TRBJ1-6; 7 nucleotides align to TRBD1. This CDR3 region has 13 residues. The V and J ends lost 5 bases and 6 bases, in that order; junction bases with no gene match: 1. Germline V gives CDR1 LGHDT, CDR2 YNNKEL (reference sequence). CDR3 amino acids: CASSGDSNSPLHF. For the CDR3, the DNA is TGTGCCAGCAGCGGGGACAGTAATTCACCCCTCCACTTT.

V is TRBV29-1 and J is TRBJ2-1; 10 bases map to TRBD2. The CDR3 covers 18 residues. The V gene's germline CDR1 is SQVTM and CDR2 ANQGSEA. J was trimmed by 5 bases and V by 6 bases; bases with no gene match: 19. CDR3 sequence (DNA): TGCAGCGTGATACTCCTAGCGGGGGCCCCCTTAGGCGACAATGAGCAGTTCTTC. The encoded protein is CSVILLAGAPLGDNEQFF.

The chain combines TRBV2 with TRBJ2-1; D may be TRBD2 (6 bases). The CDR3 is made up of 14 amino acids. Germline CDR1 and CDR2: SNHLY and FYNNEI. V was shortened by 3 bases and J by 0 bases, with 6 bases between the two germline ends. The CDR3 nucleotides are TGTGCCAGCAGTGACGGGAGCTCCTACAATGAGCAGTTCTTC. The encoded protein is CASSDGSSYNEQFF.

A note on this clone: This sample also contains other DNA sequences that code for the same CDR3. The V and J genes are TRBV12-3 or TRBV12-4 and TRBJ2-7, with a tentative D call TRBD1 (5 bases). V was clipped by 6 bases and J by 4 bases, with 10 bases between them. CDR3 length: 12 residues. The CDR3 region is CASSPDSYEQYF. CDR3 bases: TGTGCCAGCAGCCCAGACAGTTACGAGCAGTACTTC.

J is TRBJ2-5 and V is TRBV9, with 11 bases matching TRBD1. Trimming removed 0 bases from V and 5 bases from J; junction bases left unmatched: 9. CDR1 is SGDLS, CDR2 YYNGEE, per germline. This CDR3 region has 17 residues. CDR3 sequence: CASSVERTGGSMETQYF. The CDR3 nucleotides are TGTGCCAGCAGCGTAGAGAGGACAGGGGGCTCAATGGAGACCCAGTACTTC.

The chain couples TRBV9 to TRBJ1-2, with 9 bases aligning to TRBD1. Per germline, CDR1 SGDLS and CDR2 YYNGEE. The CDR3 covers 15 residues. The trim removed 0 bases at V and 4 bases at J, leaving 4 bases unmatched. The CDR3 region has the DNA TGTGCCAGCAGCGTAGTAAGGGACAGGGTCTATGGCTACACCTTC. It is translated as CASSVVRDRVYGYTF.

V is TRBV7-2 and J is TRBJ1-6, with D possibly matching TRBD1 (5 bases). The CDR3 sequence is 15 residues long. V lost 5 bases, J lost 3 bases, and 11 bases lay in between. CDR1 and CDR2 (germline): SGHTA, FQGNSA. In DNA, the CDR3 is TGTGCCAGCAGCCCCAGGGAGGGCTATAATTCACCCCTCCACTTT. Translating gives CASSPREGYNSPLHF.

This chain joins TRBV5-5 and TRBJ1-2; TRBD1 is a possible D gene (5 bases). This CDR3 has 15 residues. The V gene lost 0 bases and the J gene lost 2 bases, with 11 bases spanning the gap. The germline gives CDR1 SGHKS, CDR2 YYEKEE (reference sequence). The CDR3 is CASSLVVAGNYGYTF. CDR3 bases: TGTGCCAGCAGCTTGGTGGTGGCAGGGAACTATGGCTACACCTTC.

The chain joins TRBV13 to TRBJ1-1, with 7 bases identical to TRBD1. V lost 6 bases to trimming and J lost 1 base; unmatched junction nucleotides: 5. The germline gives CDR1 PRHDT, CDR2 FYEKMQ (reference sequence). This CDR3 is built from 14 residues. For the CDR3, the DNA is TGTGCCAGCAGGGTCGAGGGGGCGAACACTGAAGCTTTCTTT. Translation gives CASRVEGANTEAFF.

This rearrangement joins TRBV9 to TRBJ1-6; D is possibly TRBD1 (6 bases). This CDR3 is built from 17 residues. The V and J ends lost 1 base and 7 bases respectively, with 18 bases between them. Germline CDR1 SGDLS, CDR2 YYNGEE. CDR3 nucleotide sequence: TGTGCCAGCAGCGTACTCCCCGGGACAACCCGAAATTCACCCCTCCACTTT. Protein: CASSVLPGTTRNSPLHF.

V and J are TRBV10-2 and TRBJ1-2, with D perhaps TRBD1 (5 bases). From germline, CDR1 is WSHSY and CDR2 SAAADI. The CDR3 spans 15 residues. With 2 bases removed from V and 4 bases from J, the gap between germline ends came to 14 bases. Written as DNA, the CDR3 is TGCGCCAGCAGTGAGCGGGGAGGGGCCTTCTATGGCTACACCTTC. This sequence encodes CASSERGGAFYGYTF.

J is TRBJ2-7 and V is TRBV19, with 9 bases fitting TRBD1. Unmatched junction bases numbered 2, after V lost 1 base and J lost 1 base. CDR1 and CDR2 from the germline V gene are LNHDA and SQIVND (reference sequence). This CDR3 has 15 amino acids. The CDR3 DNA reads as TGTGCCAGTAGTATAGGGACAGGGGTTTCCTACGAGCAGTACTTC. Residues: CASSIGTGVSYEQYF.

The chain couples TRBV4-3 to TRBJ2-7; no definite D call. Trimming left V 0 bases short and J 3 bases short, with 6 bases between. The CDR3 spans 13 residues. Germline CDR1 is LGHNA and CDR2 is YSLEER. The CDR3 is CASSQDSSYEQYF. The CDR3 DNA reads TGCGCCAGCAGCCAAGACTCCAGCTACGAGCAGTACTTC.

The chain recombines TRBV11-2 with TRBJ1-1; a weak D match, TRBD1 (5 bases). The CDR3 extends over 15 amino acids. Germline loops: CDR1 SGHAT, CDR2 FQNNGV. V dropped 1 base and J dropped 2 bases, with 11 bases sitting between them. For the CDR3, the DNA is TGTGCCAGCAGCTTAGGGGGGGTTTCAAACACTGAAGCTTTCTTT. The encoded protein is CASSLGGVSNTEAFF.

The CDR3 DNA is TGTGCCAGCAGCTTAGGGACAGGGTGGGTTAATCAGCCCCAGCATTTT. It codes for CASSLGTGWVNQPQHF. The rearrangement links TRBV7-9 to TRBJ1-5; 8 bases fit TRBD1. V dropped 1 base and J dropped 4; count of bases not matched to a gene: 6. Per the germline V gene, CDR1 is SEHNR and CDR2 is FQNEAQ (reference sequence). The CDR3 totals 16 residues. The full variable domain, rest sourced from reference TRBV7-9 and TRBJ1-5, is DTGVSQNPRHKITKRGQNVTFRCDPISEHNRLYWYRQTLGQGPEFLTYFQNEAQLEKSRLLSDRFSAERPKGSFSTLEIQRTEQGDSAMYLCASSLGTGWVNQPQHFGDGTRLSIL.

The DNA of the CDR3 is TGCGCCAGCAGCCAACGTCCAGGGGACTATGGCTACACCTTC. Translation: CASSQRPGDYGYTF. This sequence joins TRBV4-3 and TRBJ1-2, with D possibly being TRBD1 (6 bases). Germline lookup yields CDR1 LGHNA and CDR2 YSLEER. The V end was cut by 2 bases, the J end by 3 bases, with 10 bases between. The CDR3 runs to 14 residues.

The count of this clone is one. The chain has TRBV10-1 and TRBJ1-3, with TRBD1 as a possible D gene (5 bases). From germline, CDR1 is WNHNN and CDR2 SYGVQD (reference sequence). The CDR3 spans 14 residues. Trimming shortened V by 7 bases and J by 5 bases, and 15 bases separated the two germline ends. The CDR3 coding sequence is TGCGCCAGCAATGGGGGGGAGGTTAGAAACACCATATATTTT. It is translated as CASNGGEVRNTIYF.

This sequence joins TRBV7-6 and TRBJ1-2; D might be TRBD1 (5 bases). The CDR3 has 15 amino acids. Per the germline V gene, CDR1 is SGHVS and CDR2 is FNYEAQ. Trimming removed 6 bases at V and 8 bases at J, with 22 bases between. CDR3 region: CASSSGRGDRGGYTF. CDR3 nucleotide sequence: TGTGCCAGCAGTTCGGGGCGAGGCGATCGGGGGGGCTACACCTTC.

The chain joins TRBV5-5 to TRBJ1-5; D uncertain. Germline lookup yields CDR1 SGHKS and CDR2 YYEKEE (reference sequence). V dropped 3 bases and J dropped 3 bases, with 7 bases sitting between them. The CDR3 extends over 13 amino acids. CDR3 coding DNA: TGTGCCAGCAGCTCGTTAATCAATCAGCCCCAGCATTTT. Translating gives CASSSLINQPQHF.

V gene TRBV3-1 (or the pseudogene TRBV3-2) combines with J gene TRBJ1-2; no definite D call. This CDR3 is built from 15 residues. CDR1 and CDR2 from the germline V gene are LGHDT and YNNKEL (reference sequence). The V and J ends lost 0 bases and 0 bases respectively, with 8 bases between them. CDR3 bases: TGTGCCAGCAGCCAAGACGGCAGGACTAACTATGGCTACACCTTC. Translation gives CASSQDGRTNYGYTF.

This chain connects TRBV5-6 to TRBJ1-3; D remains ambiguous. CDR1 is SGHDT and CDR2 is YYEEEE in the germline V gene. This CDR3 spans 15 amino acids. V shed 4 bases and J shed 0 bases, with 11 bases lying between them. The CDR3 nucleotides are TGTGCCAGCAGCCTCGTGGGCCCCTCTGGAAACACCATATATTTT. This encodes CASSLVGPSGNTIYF.

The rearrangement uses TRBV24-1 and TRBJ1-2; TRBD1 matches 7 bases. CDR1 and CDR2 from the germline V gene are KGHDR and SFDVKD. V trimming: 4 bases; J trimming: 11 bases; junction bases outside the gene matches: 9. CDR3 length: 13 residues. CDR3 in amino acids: CATSDETSGGYTF. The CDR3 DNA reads TGTGCCACCAGTGACGAAACCTCAGGGGGTTACACCTTC.

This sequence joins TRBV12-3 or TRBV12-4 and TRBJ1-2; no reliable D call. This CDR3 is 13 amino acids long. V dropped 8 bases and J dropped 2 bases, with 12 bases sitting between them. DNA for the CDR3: TGTGCCAGCGACGGCGGCGGGAACTATGGCTACACCTTC. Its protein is CASDGGGNYGYTF.

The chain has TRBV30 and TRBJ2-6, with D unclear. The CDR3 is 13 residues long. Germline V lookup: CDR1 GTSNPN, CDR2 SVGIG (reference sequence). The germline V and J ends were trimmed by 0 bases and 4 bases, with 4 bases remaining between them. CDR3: CAWSVAGANVLTF. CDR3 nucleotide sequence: TGTGCCTGGAGTGTAGCGGGGGCCAACGTCCTGACTTTC.

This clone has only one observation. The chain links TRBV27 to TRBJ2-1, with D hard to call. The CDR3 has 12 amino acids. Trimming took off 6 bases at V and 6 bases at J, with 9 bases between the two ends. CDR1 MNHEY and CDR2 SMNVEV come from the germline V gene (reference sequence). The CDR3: CASRSGGNEQFF. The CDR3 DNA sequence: TGTGCCAGCAGAAGTGGCGGCAATGAGCAGTTCTTC.